The source of this T cell receptor (beta chain) is a study of blood T cell repertoires in COVID-19. Generated by immunoSEQ multiplex PCR, the TCRdb table keeps only in-frame clones and is missing some. The data hold about 70,000 clones, with about 80% observed a single time. J was trimmed by 5 bases and V by 5 bases; bases with no gene match: 15. Germline V gene sequence: CDR1 SGHVS, CDR2 FQNEAQ. The CDR3 contains 17 residues. The sequence came from a man aged 25 to 40 with COVID-19, enrolled during active disease. The chain couples TRBV7-8 to TRBJ2-5, with 9 bases identical to TRBD1. The sequenced sample consisted of peripheral blood. This CDR3 is CASSTGQGSPSLETQYF. In DNA, the CDR3 is TGTGCCAGCAGCACGGGACAGGGCTCGCCCTCACTCGAGACCCAGTACTTC.